The table lists the clone carrying this T cell receptor (beta chain) with a few counts. Production of TCR beta cDNA used roughly 0.55 ug total RNA together with a constant-region primer. Slightly modified ARM-PCR served as the procedure for the TCR beta libraries. These libraries came from three rounds of nested multiplex PCR. The study ran its first two PCR rounds for roughly 10 cycles each, using TRBV1-TRBV30 forward primers and a C-beta reverse primer. In TCRdb, the multiplex PCR reads were re-called with MiXCR into one record per CDR3 protein. Of around 100,000 distinct CDR3 sequences in the sample, around two thirds were seen once. This sample is drawn from a study of tumor-infiltrating lymphocytes in primary liver carcinoma. Turning to the study itself: Each of the growths was stage T1-T3 N0M0, extending roughly 4.2 to 11 cm across.

Unsorted bulk tissue of about 20-32 mg yielded co-extracted RNA and DNA. Germline values: CDR1 SGHVS, CDR2 FNYEAQ. Trimming cost V 4 bases and J 6 bases; bases outside gene matches: 5. The CDR3 covers 15 residues. The sequencing sample was made of liver tumor tissue from sampling region 2. Subset indicated: tumor region T2, inferior pole. The clonotype comes from a woman aged 60-75 years with primary liver carcinoma and hepatitis B virus infection. V usage is TRBV7-6 and J usage is TRBJ2-1; TRBD2 matches 11 bases. The CDR3 region has the DNA TGTGCCAGCAGCTCTTCTAGCGGGAGGAGCAATGAGCAGTTCTTC. It yields the protein CASSSSSGRSNEQFF.